The 2 T cell receptor beta chains reported below all come from one sample, sequenced in a study of OX40 agonist ivuxolimab in advanced cancers. Using immunoSEQ multiplex PCR, the repertoire was profiled, and TCRdb retains in-frame clones only, with some absent. The sample holds some 35,000 clones; approximately 76% are singletons and the top ten take 20% to 25%. Sample: CD4+ or CD8+ T cells sorted from blood, taken in a trial of the OX40 agonist ivuxolimab. The source is an adult with an advanced solid tumor such as melanoma, head and neck, liver or kidney cancer.

This clone was counted only a few times. The chain is built from TRBV5-1 and TRBJ1-1; D is uncertain. V was trimmed by 2 bases and J by 4 bases, leaving 3 bases between them. The CDR3 extends over 11 amino acids. Per the germline V gene, CDR1 is SGHRS and CDR2 is YFSETQ. The CDR3 loop reads CASSFGTEAFF. Written as DNA, the CDR3 is TGCGCCAGCAGCTTTGGCACTGAAGCTTTCTTT.

The chain is built from TRBV5-1 and TRBJ1-6; the D is unclear. Germline CDR1 SGHRS, CDR2 YFSETQ. Trimming pared 8 bases from V and 7 bases from J, leaving 7 bases between. CDR3 size: 11 residues. For the CDR3, the DNA is TGCGCCAGACTAGAGAATTCACCCCTCCACTTT. Its translation is CARLENSPLHF.